The 13 T cell receptor beta chains below were found in one sample sequenced in a study of blood T cells in healthy people across ages. The use of a sample-barcoded 5' primer and a J-beta primer mix characterized a second PCR of about 7 to 12 cycles. TCRdb re-analysed the 5' RACE reads in MiXCR, keeping a single row per CDR3 protein. The table lists about 1.6 million distinct CDR3 sequences, 30% to 35% of them singletons. The specimen sequenced was blood. The receptors derive from a woman between 25 and 40 years old in good health.

The J gene is TRBJ2-1, the V gene TRBV18; 11 positions match TRBD2. V lost 6 bases and J lost 2; bases outside the gene matches: 6. This CDR3 has 16 residues. Germline V lookup: CDR1 KGHSH, CDR2 LQKENI. In DNA form, the CDR3 reads TGTGCCAGCTCGGGGGGACTAGCGGAACCCTACAATGAGCAGTTCTTC. Amino acids: CASSGGLAEPYNEQFF.

The table lists this clonotype with a few counts. The chain couples TRBV29-1 to TRBJ2-1, with 8 bases identical to TRBD2. Trimming cost V 5 bases and J 1 base; bases outside gene matches: 10. CDR1 and CDR2 (germline): SQVTM, ANQGSEA. This CDR3 has 16 amino acids. The CDR3 spells CSVLLSAGVSYNEQFF. Here the CDR3 DNA reads TGCAGCGTTTTGCTCTCAGCGGGAGTGTCCTACAATGAGCAGTTCTTC.

This chain joins TRBV27 and TRBJ2-3; D is possibly TRBD1 (5 bases). Trimming removed 5 bases from V and 5 bases from J, with 8 bases in between. Germline CDR1 MNHEY, CDR2 SMNVEV (reference sequence). The CDR3 extends over 12 amino acids. The CDR3 sequence: CASSQDKDTQYF. The CDR3 DNA follows: TGTGCCAGCAGTCAGGACAAAGATACGCAGTATTTT.

At least ten counts were recorded for this clonotype. This chain joins TRBV15 and TRBJ2-1; no firm D call. The V end was cut by 0 bases, the J end by 4 bases, with 13 bases between. This CDR3 region has 16 residues. Germline V gene sequence: CDR1 LNHNV, CDR2 YYDKDF (reference sequence). The DNA of the CDR3 is TGTGCCACCAGCAGAGAGCGAGTTTTCCCTTACAATGAGCAGTTCTTC. This codes for CATSRERVFPYNEQFF. Using reference TRBV15 and TRBJ2-1 for the parts outside the CDR3, the full variable domain is DAMVIQNPRYQVTQFGKPVTLSCSQTLNHNVMYWYQQKSSQAPKLLFHYYDKDFNNEADTPDNFQSRRPNTSFCFLDIRSPGLGDTAMYLCATSRERVFPYNEQFFGPGTRLTVL.

The chain uses TRBV5-5 and TRBJ2-7; 7 nucleotides line up with TRBD2. The CDR3 totals 12 residues. From germline, CDR1 is SGHKS and CDR2 YYEKEE (reference sequence). J lost 6 bases, V lost 4 bases, and 4 bases had no gene match. The CDR3 coding sequence is TGTGCCAGCAGCAGGACTAGGGGCGAGCAGTACTTC. Translating it yields CASSRTRGEQYF. Drawing the rest from reference TRBV5-5 and TRBJ2-7, the complete variable domain is DAGVTQSPTHLIKTRGQQVTLRCSPISGHKSVSWYQQVLGQGPQFIFQYYEKEERGRGNFPDRFSARQFPNYSSELNVNALLLGDSALYLCASSRTRGEQYFGPGTRLTVT.

The sample holds a few counts of this clonotype. J is TRBJ1-2 and V is TRBV20-1; TRBD1 might be the D (5 bases). Germline CDR1 is DFQATT and CDR2 is SNEGSKA (reference sequence). The CDR3 has 14 residues. The V end lost 4 bases, the J end lost 2 bases, and 14 bases lay between the germline ends. The CDR3 loop is CSAKEGSGNYGYTF. In DNA form, the CDR3 reads TGCAGTGCTAAAGAGGGGTCAGGAAACTATGGCTACACCTTC.

Remarks on this clonotype: A junction end diverges from the germline sequence, so it may reflect a read error. The rearrangement links TRBV5-1 to TRBJ2-3; 12 nucleotides agree with TRBD2. The germline V gene has CDR1 SGHRS and CDR2 YFSETQ. The CDR3 sequence is 16 residues long. The CDR3 nucleotides read TGCGCCGGCAGCTCCCTAGCGGGAGGGCCCACAGATACGCAGTATTTT. Translation gives CAGSSLAGGPTDTQYF.

This clonotype came up many times. This chain joins TRBV28 and TRBJ2-5; weak D call: TRBD2 (6 bases). CDR1 is MDHEN, CDR2 SYDVKM, per germline. Trimming left V 5 bases short and J 7 bases short, with 23 bases between. The CDR3 has 16 residues. For the CDR3, the DNA is TGTGCCAGCAGTAACGGCGGGACTTCTCCCGGTGGGACCCAGTACTTC. It codes for CASSNGGTSPGGTQYF.

A remark on this clonotype: A single base separates this from a much larger clone, so it may be a read error. The gene calls are TRBV7-2 and TRBJ2-1; weak D call: TRBD1 (5 bases). The CDR3 has 13 residues. From germline, CDR1 is SGHTA and CDR2 FQGNSA. CDR3 bases: TGTGCCAGCAGCTGGGGATTGGACAATGGGCAGTTCTTC. Protein product: CASSWGLDNGQFF.

Concerning this clonotype: Germline is not matched at one junction end, which may reflect a read error. The gene calls are TRBV12-3 or TRBV12-4 and TRBJ2-3, with a weak D call TRBD1 (5 bases). The CDR3 is 12 amino acids. The CDR3 nucleotides read TGTACCAGTGGGGCGCGATGGGATACGCAGTATTTT. Residues: CTSGARWDTQYF.

The rearrangement uses TRBV5-5 and TRBJ1-1, with 9 bases fitting TRBD1. J gave up 5 bases and V 3 bases, and 8 bases lay outside the gene matches. The CDR3 is 15 amino acids. Per germline, CDR1 SGHKS and CDR2 YYEKEE (reference sequence). CDR3 sequence reads: CASSSQQGAGTEAFF. The CDR3 bases are TGTGCCAGCAGCTCACAACAGGGGGCAGGGACTGAAGCTTTCTTT.

The chain joins TRBV20-1 to TRBJ2-1, with a tentative D call TRBD2 (6 bases). This CDR3 contains 14 residues. The V end lost 6 bases, the J end lost 4 bases, and 16 bases lay between the germline ends. Per the germline V gene, CDR1 is DFQATT and CDR2 is SNEGSKA (reference sequence). The CDR3 is CSASRPGVYNEQFF. CDR3 nucleotides: TGCAGTGCCAGTCGGCCGGGAGTGTACAATGAGCAGTTCTTC.

A few counts support this clonotype. This rearrangement joins TRBV7-3 to TRBJ2-1; TRBD1 matches 11 bases. CDR3 length: 18 residues. V lost 4 bases, J lost 4 bases, and 12 bases stayed unmatched. Germline loops: CDR1 SGHTA, CDR2 FQGTGA. CDR3 bases: TGTGCCAGCAGCTCCCCCCTGTCGGGACAGGGGGGATACAATGAGCAGTTCTTC. This gives the protein CASSSPLSGQGGYNEQFF.